The 7 T cell receptor beta chains presented below share a single source sample, sequenced in a study of Graves' ophthalmopathy and Graves' hyperthyroidism. RNA transcripts were the template, and TCR beta CDR3 regions were amplified from them. HTBI primers were used in a first-round RT-PCR, which preceded a second-round multiplex PCR. TCRdb processed the multiplex PCR reads anew with MiXCR; each CDR3 protein has one entry. The sample holds over a million distinct CDR3 sequences; about 40% are singletons and the top ten take around 10%. Sequencing used peripheral blood or thyroid tissue (not recorded which). The origin of the receptors is an adult man with Graves' hyperthyroidism.

This clonotype was recorded at least ten times. V gene TRBV7-9 combines with J gene TRBJ2-7; TRBD2 is a possible D gene (6 bases). This CDR3 comprises 17 residues. Per germline, CDR1 SEHNR and CDR2 FQNEAQ (reference sequence). Trimming stripped 1 base from V and 0 bases from J, with 16 bases between. The chain's CDR3 is CASSLGPLVGSSYEQYF. Here the CDR3 DNA reads TGTGCCAGCAGCTTAGGACCTCTGGTCGGGAGCTCCTACGAGCAGTACTTC.

CDR3 region: CAISGGDTTYTEAFF. CDR3 DNA sequence: TGTGCCATCAGTGGAGGGGACACTACCTACACTGAAGCTTTCTTT. The chain recombines TRBV10-3 with TRBJ1-1; possibly TRBD1 for D (6 bases). Trimming stripped 4 bases from V and 3 bases from J, with 15 bases between. The CDR3 spans 15 residues. From germline, CDR1 is ENHRY and CDR2 SYGVKD.

This clonotype was found many times. This chain joins TRBV4-3 and TRBJ2-5; D is perhaps TRBD1 (5 bases). Per germline, CDR1 LGHNA and CDR2 YSLEER. The CDR3 contains 15 residues. V was cut by 1 base and J by 7 bases, with 16 bases left in between. CDR3 DNA sequence: TGCGCCAGCAGCCAAGTGCCCTCCGAAGGGGCGACCCAGTACTTC. Its translation: CASSQVPSEGATQYF.

This clonotype was counted ten times or more. The rearrangement uses TRBV11-2 and TRBJ2-5; TRBD2 matches at 7 bases. The CDR3 totals 13 residues. Trimming took 3 bases from V and 6 from J; bases not matched to a gene: 4. Germline assignment: CDR1 SGHAT and CDR2 FQNNGV. The CDR3 DNA reads TGTGCCAGCAGCTTGTCGGGGGGAAAGACCCAGTACTTC. Protein: CASSLSGGKTQYF.

This clonotype was observed once. For the CDR3, the DNA is TGTGCCAGCAGTTTGTCGCCCAAAAGCGAAAAACTGTTTTTT. Protein: CASSLSPKSEKLFF. The chain is built from TRBV27 and TRBJ1-4, with D unresolved. The CDR3 runs to 14 residues. Germline CDR1 is MNHEY and CDR2 is SMNVEV (reference sequence). V lost 3 bases, J lost 8 bases, and 13 bases lay in between.

The CDR3 here is CASSPDLRTGTTEAFF. The CDR3 region has the DNA TGCGCCAGCAGCCCGGACCTGCGGACAGGGACGACTGAAGCTTTCTTT. V usage is TRBV5-1 and J usage is TRBJ1-1; 8 bases are a match to TRBD1. Trimming cost V 4 bases and J 5 bases; bases outside gene matches: 13. The CDR3 extends over 16 amino acids. The germline V gene has CDR1 SGHRS and CDR2 YFSETQ.

Only a few counts were recorded for this clonotype. The chain carries TRBV12-3 or TRBV12-4 and TRBJ2-7; the match to TRBD2 covers 13 bases. There are 17 residues in the CDR3. Trimming at V came to 4 bases and at J to 3 bases, leaving 9 bases not matched to a gene. The CDR3 spells CASSSGLAGRLDYEQYF. The CDR3 DNA is TGTGCCAGCAGTTCGGGACTAGCGGGGCGGCTGGACTACGAGCAGTACTTC.